The sequence of this T cell receptor beta chain was determined in a study of blood T cell repertoires in COVID-19. Study background: COVID-19 samples, acute and convalescent, were from the United States, Italy and Spain. PBMCs, B-cell-depleted T cells, or T cells provided the cDNA or gDNA that made up the material.

Original processing notes: Counts of nucleated cells, estimated from reference gene primer amplification, were obtained. TCRdb keeps only in-frame clones here, not all; method: immunoSEQ multiplex PCR. V, J and clone size are those of that table, while D and trimming were read from the DNA. The sample includes tens of thousands of clones, over 75% of them seen just once. The CDR3 runs 15 residues. V lost 5 bases, J lost 2 bases, and 16 bases lay in between. Germline-derived CDR1 and CDR2 are SGHNT and YENEEA. Specimen: peripheral blood. The receptor's source is a man of 80 years or more with acute or convalescent COVID-19. The J gene is TRBJ2-7, the V gene TRBV11-3, with D hard to call. The CDR3 nucleotides are TGTGCCAGCAGCCGACTGTCAACCTCCCCCTACGAGCAGTACTTC. It is translated as CASSRLSTSPYEQYF.